This T cell receptor beta chain was found in a study of molecular identifiers for immune sequencing clone quantification. The wider study: Across replicate runs, RNA obtained from around 20,000 or 100,000 naive CD8 cells was divided into five, with four undergoing sequencing. Study observations and caveats: Effector cells had over 99% of their molecules in clones above 20 RNA copies, while naive cells had under 1%.

TCRdb independently ran MiXCR on the PCR reads; one entry per CDR3 protein. Seen here are fewer than 350,000 distinct CDR3 sequences, 24% observed once, and the top ten hold 0.74%. Notes on this clonotype: Its antigen is currently unknown.

The sorting of naive CD8 T cells used the CD8+CD4-CCR7+CD45RA+ phenotype. This sequence was found in a human donor in good health. Some libraries in this study had Jurkat cell RNA spiked in. Input material: naive CD8+ T cells from blood, with Jurkat cell RNA spiked in. Subset meaning: FACS-sorted CD8+CD4-CCR7+CD45RA+ naive T cells.

Written as DNA, the CDR3 is TGTGCCAGCAGCAAATTGGGGACAGCTTCAGCGAACACCGGGGAGCTGTTTTTT. Its translation: CASSKLGTASANTGELFF. This chain connects TRBV21-1 to TRBJ2-2; TRBD1 reflects the table's D call only, with no check against the DNA. TRBV21-1 is noted as a pseudogene. The CDR3 totals 18 residues.